These 11 T cell receptor beta chains were all obtained from the same sample, sequenced in a study of blood T cell repertoires in COVID-19. Some clones are missing from TCRdb's copy, which holds only in-frame ones; the method was immunoSEQ multiplex PCR. The sample lists about 62,000 clones; 76% were seen once. The sequenced sample consisted of peripheral blood. The receptors were gathered from a woman in her fifties or sixties with active or convalescent COVID-19.

CDR3 DNA sequence: TGTGCCAGCAGTTTCAGACAGGGGATCTCTGGGGCCAACGTCCTGACTTTC. Translated, it gives CASSFRQGISGANVLTF. This chain uses TRBV27 with TRBJ2-6, with TRBD1 matching 8 bases. The germline V gene has CDR1 MNHEY and CDR2 SMNVEV (reference sequence). The ends lost 3 bases at V and 0 bases at J; junction bases unmatched: 4. This CDR3 is built from 17 residues.

The V call is TRBV7-2, the J call TRBJ1-3; D possibly corresponds to TRBD1 (6 bases). This CDR3 has 15 amino acids. V was pared by 5 bases and J by 3 bases, with 14 bases between. Germline-derived CDR1 and CDR2 are SGHTA and FQGNSA. CDR3 residues: CASSVTGSGGNTIYF. Here the CDR3 DNA reads TGTGCCAGCAGCGTAACAGGGTCGGGTGGAAACACCATATATTTT.

The V gene is TRBV2, the J gene TRBJ1-5, with D possibly TRBD1 on 5 matching bases. The CDR3 extends over 14 amino acids. Germline CDR1 SNHLY, CDR2 FYNNEI. Between the trimmed V and J ends, which lost 7 bases and 2 bases, there was a span of 12 bases. The CDR3 sequence: CASIPDRGNQPQHF. CDR3 in DNA: TGTGCCAGCATTCCAGACAGAGGCAATCAGCCCCAGCATTTT.

This clone turned up a few times. The chain couples TRBV12-3 or TRBV12-4 to TRBJ1-5; D call uncertain. V lost 6 bases and J 12 bases, leaving 15 bases between the germline ends. The CDR3 totals 12 residues. The chain's CDR3 is CASSFPSGRQHF. The CDR3 DNA sequence: TGTGCCAGCAGCTTTCCTTCAGGCCGCCAGCATTTT.

V is TRBV11-3 and J is TRBJ2-1; 7 bases map to TRBD2. Per germline, CDR1 SGHNT and CDR2 YENEEA. The CDR3 consists of 15 residues. The J segment lost 7 bases and the V segment lost 4 bases, leaving 10 bases of the junction unmatched. The CDR3 here is CASSSGTNSFNEQFF. Written as DNA, the CDR3 is TGTGCCAGCAGCTCCGGGACTAATTCATTTAATGAGCAGTTCTTC.

The chain has TRBV30 and TRBJ2-3; 8 bases are a match to TRBD1. The CDR3 totals 15 residues. CDR1 and CDR2 (germline): GTSNPN, SVGIG (reference sequence). With 0 bases clipped from V and 2 bases from J, the junction kept 4 bases outside the gene matches. CDR3 sequence (DNA): TGTGCCTGGAGTGTAAAGACAGGGGCCACAGATACGCAGTATTTT. This encodes CAWSVKTGATDTQYF. Complete variable domain (other parts from reference TRBV30 and TRBJ2-3): SQTIHQWPATLVQPVGSPLSLECTVEGTSNPNLYWYRQAAGRGLQLLFYSVGIGQISSEVPQNLSASRPQDRQFILSSKKLLLSDSGFYLCAWSVKTGATDTQYFGPGTRLTVL.

The genes are TRBV6-2 or TRBV6-3 and TRBJ2-1; TRBD2 matches 8 bases. J was trimmed by 0 bases and V by 5 bases; bases with no gene match: 9. Germline V lookup: CDR1 MNHEY, CDR2 SVGEGT. CDR3 length: 17 residues. The CDR3 DNA reads as TGTGCCAGCAGTCTCCGAGGTAGCGGGACCTCCTACAATGAGCAGTTCTTC. It encodes CASSLRGSGTSYNEQFF.

In its sample, this clone was seen a few times. The rearrangement links TRBV12-5 to TRBJ2-2; 7 nucleotides agree with TRBD1. CDR3 size: 15 residues. The J segment lost 4 bases and the V segment lost 6 bases, leaving 8 bases of the junction unmatched. The germline gives CDR1 LGHNT, CDR2 FRNRAP. Here the CDR3 DNA reads TGTGCTAGTGGCAATACAGGGGTAGCCACCGGGGAGCTGTTTTTT. Translating it yields CASGNTGVATGELFF.

The rearrangement links TRBV15 to TRBJ2-7; D ambiguous. Per the germline V gene, CDR1 is LNHNV and CDR2 is YYDKDF (reference sequence). The CDR3 consists of 13 residues. Trimming pared 1 base from V and 0 bases from J, leaving 4 bases between. In nucleotides, the CDR3 is TGTGCCACCAGCAGAGCGGGCTCCTACGAGCAGTACTTC. Amino acid sequence: CATSRAGSYEQYF.

The gene calls are TRBV2 and TRBJ2-3; 7 bases match TRBD1. The CDR3 spans 14 residues. CDR1 SNHLY and CDR2 FYNNEI come from the germline V gene. The J segment lost 3 bases and the V segment lost 4 bases, leaving 4 bases of the junction unmatched. CDR3: CASSAGRGTDTQYF. The CDR3 DNA follows: TGTGCCAGCAGTGCGGGCAGGGGGACAGATACGCAGTATTTT.

J is TRBJ2-2 and V is TRBV3-1 (or the pseudogene TRBV3-2); the D is unclear. The V gene's germline CDR1 is LGHDT and CDR2 YNNKEL (reference sequence). Trimming took 4 bases from V and 3 from J, leaving 6 bases between them. The CDR3 runs to 13 residues. The CDR3 loop reads CASSPLDTGELFF. CDR3 nucleotide sequence: TGTGCCAGCAGCCCCTTAGACACCGGGGAGCTGTTTTTT.